A selection of T cell receptor beta chains follows, all from one sample in a study of shared clonotypes between healthy human individuals. Libraries were prepared by immunoSEQ multiplex PCR; TCRdb keeps only in-frame clonotypes and omits some of them. Of around 2.5 million clones in the sample, approximately 93% were seen once. Sample: naive CD4+ T cells from PBMCs. These receptor sequences come from a man aged 18 to 35 in good health. Some clones in this sample may be carry-over from other donors' samples. Both conserved end residues are part of each CDR3. D genes are given only for firm matches. Clone sizes are given selectively: once, few, many, or a class where the clone is expanded.

j_call v_call clone_size d_call cdr3_aa cdr3_nt
TRBJ1-1 TRBV28 NA NA CASSPRQTEAFF TGTGCCAGCAGCCCTAGACAGACAGAAGCTTTCTTT
TRBJ2-7 TRBV28 NA TRBD2 CASSLRGDYEQYF TGTGCCAGCAGTTTACGGGGGGACTACGAGCAGTACTTC
TRBJ2-7 TRBV27 NA NA CASSSGGGYYEQYF TGTGCCAGCAGTTCAGGAGGGGGTTACTACGAGCAGTACTTC
TRBJ1-2 TRBV7-9 NA NA CASTDSPYYGYTF TGTGCCAGCACCGATAGTCCCTACTATGGCTACACCTTC
TRBJ2-5 TRBV7-9 NA NA CASTPFQGRETQYF TGTGCCAGCACCCCCTTCCAGGGGAGGGAGACCCAGTACTTC
TRBJ2-3 TRBV7-2 NA NA CASSLEPSYYTDTQYF TGTGCCAGCAGCTTAGAACCCTCGTACTACACAGATACGCAGTATTTT
TRBJ1-5 TRBV7-9 NA NA CASSRDGYSNQPQHF TGTGCCAGCAGCCGGGACGGTTATAGCAATCAGCCCCAGCATTTT
TRBJ2-1 TRBV18 NA NA CASSPRSRTNEQFF TGTGCCAGCTCACCACGAAGTCGGACAAATGAGCAGTTCTTC
TRBJ1-1 TRBV10-3 NA NA CAISVQTNTEAFF TGTGCCATCAGTGTGCAAACGAACACTGAAGCTTTCTTT
TRBJ2-5 TRBV30 NA NA CAWSVGRVGNGETQYF TGTGCCTGGAGTGTAGGCCGGGTGGGGAATGGAGAGACCCAGTACTTC
TRBJ2-1 TRBV2 once NA CASRRESAYNEQFF TGTGCCAGCAGGCGGGAATCGGCCTACAATGAGCAGTTCTTC
TRBJ2-5 TRBV10-3 NA NA CAISPQIQETQYF TGTGCCATCAGCCCTCAAATCCAAGAGACCCAGTACTTC
TRBJ2-7 TRBV28 NA NA CASSLPKPYEQYF TGTGCCAGCAGTTTACCTAAGCCCTACGAGCAGTACTTC
TRBJ2-1 TRBV7-3 NA TRBD2 CASSSQAGLPNEQFF TGTGCCAGCAGCTCCCAAGCGGGACTGCCAAATGAGCAGTTCTTC
TRBJ2-5 TRBV6-1 once NA CASNGRPRVETQYF TGTGCCAGTAATGGACGGCCTCGAGTGGAGACCCAGTACTTC
TRBJ2-3 TRBV5-1 NA NA CASSLDRIGGLDTQYF TGCGCCAGCAGCTTGGACCGGATCGGAGGATTAGATACGCAGTATTTT
TRBJ1-2 TRBV10-3 NA NA CANQDRNSNYGYTF TGTGCCAACCAGGACAGAAACAGTAACTATGGCTACACCTTC
TRBJ2-6 TRBV29-1 once NA CSVDRVGANVLTF TGCAGCGTGGATCGAGTTGGGGCCAACGTCCTGACTTTC
TRBJ2-7 TRBV11-3 NA TRBD2 CASSRTSGSSYEQYF TGTGCCAGCAGCCGAACTAGCGGGAGCTCCTACGAGCAGTACTTC
TRBJ1-4 TRBV5-6 once NA CASSLAREREKLFF TGTGCCAGCAGCTTGGCCCGTGAAAGAGAAAAACTGTTTTTT
TRBJ2-1 TRBV7-2 NA TRBD1 CASRRTGYNEQFF TGTGCCAGCAGGCGGACAGGCTACAATGAGCAGTTCTTC
TRBJ2-1 TRBV11-2 NA TRBD2 CASQKAGGPNVYNEQFF TGTGCCAGCCAAAAGGCGGGAGGGCCGAACGTTTACAATGAGCAGTTCTTC
TRBJ2-6 TRBV12-5 NA NA CASGLARSGANVLTF TGTGCTAGTGGTTTGGCCCGCTCTGGGGCCAACGTCCTGACTTTC
TRBJ1-1 TRBV29-1 NA NA CSVDISGGGMNTEAFF TGCAGCGTTGATATTTCGGGCGGGGGAATGAACACTGAAGCTTTCTTT
TRBJ1-5 TRBV28 NA NA CASSLPLNQPQHF TGTGCCAGCAGTCTTCCCCTAAATCAGCCCCAGCATTTT
TRBJ1-5 TRBV7-2 NA NA CASSLDGVSNQPQHF TGTGCCAGCAGCTTAGATGGTGTTAGCAATCAGCCCCAGCATTTT
TRBJ2-5 TRBV4-2 NA NA CASSQERQQETQYF TGTGCCAGCAGCCAAGAGAGGCAGCAAGAGACCCAGTACTTC
TRBJ2-1 TRBV9 NA TRBD1 CASSASGGAYNEQFF TGTGCCAGCAGCGCATCAGGGGGCGCTTACAATGAGCAGTTCTTC
TRBJ2-5 TRBV9 NA NA CASSVGAETQYF TGTGCCAGCAGCGTAGGGGCGGAGACCCAGTACTTC